The 6 T cell receptor beta chains given below trace back to one sample, sequenced in a study of human T cells and chemical hapten exposure. TCRdb processed the RACE reads anew with MiXCR; each CDR3 protein has one entry. The table lists about 340,000 distinct CDR3 sequences, 6% to 8.5% of them singletons, with about 8% in the top ten. As for time point: patch test 1, 2 weeks after DPC sensitization. Specified treatment: therapeutic diphenylcyclopropenone sensitization with weekly scalp DPC. This specimen was whole blood, taken in connection with sensitization to the hapten diphenylcyclopropenone (DPC). Receptors originate from a woman younger than 35 with alopecia areata. Some clones in this sample may be carry-over from other donors' samples.

The genes are TRBV20-1 and TRBJ2-7, with D tentatively TRBD2 (6 bases). Between the trimmed V and J ends, which lost 5 bases and 3 bases, there was a span of 20 bases. The CDR3 is 15 residues long. Germline lookup yields CDR1 DFQATT and CDR2 SNEGSKA (reference sequence). CDR3 in amino acids: CSAGPAGRSDYEQYF. CDR3 nucleotide sequence: TGCAGTGCTGGGCCCGCGGGACGTAGTGACTACGAGCAGTACTTC.

This clonotype was counted many times. In DNA, the CDR3 is TGCAGCGCCCGGACGGATCAGAACACTGAAGCTTTCTTT. This gives the protein CSARTDQNTEAFF. The chain recombines TRBV29-1 with TRBJ1-1; D is uncertain. The CDR3 covers 13 residues. Germline V gene data show CDR1 as SQVTM and CDR2 as ANQGSEA. The V and J ends lost 7 bases and 1 base respectively, with 13 bases between them. Supplemented by reference TRBV29-1 and TRBJ1-1, the full variable domain reads SAVISQKPSRDICQRGTSLTIQCQVDSQVTMMFWYRQQPGQSLTLIATANQGSEATYESGFVIDKFPISRPNLTFSTLTVSNMSPEDSSIYLCSARTDQNTEAFFGQGTRLTVV.

This clonotype was observed a few times. The chain joins TRBV6-1 to TRBJ1-2, with TRBD1 as a possible D gene (5 bases). This CDR3 is 14 amino acids long. The V gene lost 1 base and the J gene lost 4 bases, with 10 bases spanning the gap. The germline gives CDR1 MNHNS, CDR2 SASEGT. The CDR3 here is CASSEDQGPYGYTF. CDR3 DNA sequence: TGTGCCAGCAGTGAAGACCAGGGCCCCTATGGCTACACCTTC.

This clonotype has just a few counts. J is TRBJ2-7 and V is TRBV29-1; either TRBD1 or TRBD2 may supply D (6 bases each). Looked up from germline, CDR1 is SQVTM and CDR2 is ANQGSEA. V was shortened by 3 bases and J by 7 bases, with 13 bases between the two germline ends. This CDR3 is built from 12 residues. The CDR3 DNA reads TGCAGCGTTGAGAGCCAAGGGGGGGAGCAGTACTTC. Its translation: CSVESQGGEQYF.

V usage is TRBV7-2 and J usage is TRBJ2-5, with TRBD2 matching 10 bases. V shed 0 bases and J 3 bases; nucleotides not matched to a gene: 4. Germline CDR1 is SGHTA and CDR2 is FQGNSA. This CDR3 is 16 amino acids long. The CDR3 is CASSLAALAGKETQYF. CDR3 DNA sequence: TGTGCCAGCAGCTTAGCTGCACTAGCGGGAAAAGAGACCCAGTACTTC.

The J gene is TRBJ1-4, the V gene TRBV6-6; D might be TRBD1 (6 bases). CDR1 is MNHNY and CDR2 is SVGAGI in the germline V gene (reference sequence). This CDR3 has 14 amino acids. V was clipped by 2 bases and J by 8 bases, with 12 bases between them. CDR3 in DNA: TGTGCCAGCAGTTACAGGGGGATGAGGGAAAAACTGTTTTTT. Its translation: CASSYRGMREKLFF.